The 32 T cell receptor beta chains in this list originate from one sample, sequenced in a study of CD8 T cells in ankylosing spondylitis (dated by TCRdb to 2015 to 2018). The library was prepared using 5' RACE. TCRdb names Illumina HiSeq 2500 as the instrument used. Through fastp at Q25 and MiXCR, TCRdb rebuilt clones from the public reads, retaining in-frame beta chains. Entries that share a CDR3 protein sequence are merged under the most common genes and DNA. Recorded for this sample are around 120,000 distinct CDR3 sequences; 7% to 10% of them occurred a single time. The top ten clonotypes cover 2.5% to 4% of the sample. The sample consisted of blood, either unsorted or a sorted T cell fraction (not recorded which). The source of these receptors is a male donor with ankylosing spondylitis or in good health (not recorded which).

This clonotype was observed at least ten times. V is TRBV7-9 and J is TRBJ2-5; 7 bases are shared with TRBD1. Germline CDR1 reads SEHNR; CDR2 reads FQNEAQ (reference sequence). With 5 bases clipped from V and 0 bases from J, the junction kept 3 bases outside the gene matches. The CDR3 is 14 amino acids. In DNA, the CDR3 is TGTGCCAGCAGCCCCGGACAGGACCAAGAGACCCAGTACTTC. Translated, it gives CASSPGQDQETQYF.

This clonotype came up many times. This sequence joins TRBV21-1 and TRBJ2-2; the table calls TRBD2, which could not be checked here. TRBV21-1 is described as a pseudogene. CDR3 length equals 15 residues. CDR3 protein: CASMEIRVLTGELFF. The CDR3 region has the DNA TGTGCCAGCATGGAGATCCGGGTACTCACCGGGGAGCTGTTTTTT.

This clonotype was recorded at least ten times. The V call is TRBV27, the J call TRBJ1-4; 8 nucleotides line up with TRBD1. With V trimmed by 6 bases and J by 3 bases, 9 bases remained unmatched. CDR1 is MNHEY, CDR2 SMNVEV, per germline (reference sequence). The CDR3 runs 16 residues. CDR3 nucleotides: TGTGCCAGCAGGACTCAGGGGGCCGTGGCTAATGAAAAACTGTTTTTT. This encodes CASRTQGAVANEKLFF.

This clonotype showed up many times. The CDR3 DNA reads TGCGCCAGCAGCTTGGGACAGGGGACTAACTATGGCTACACCTTC. This codes for CASSLGQGTNYGYTF. The rearrangement uses TRBV5-1 and TRBJ1-2; 8 positions match TRBD1. Per the germline V gene, CDR1 is SGHRS and CDR2 is YFSETQ. This CDR3 is 15 amino acids long. V gave up 0 bases and J gave up 0 bases; unmatched junction bases: 1.

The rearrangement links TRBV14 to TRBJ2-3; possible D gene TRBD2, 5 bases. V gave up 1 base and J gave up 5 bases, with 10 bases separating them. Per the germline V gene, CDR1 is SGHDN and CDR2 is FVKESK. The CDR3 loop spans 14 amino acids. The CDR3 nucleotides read TGTGCCAGCAGCCAAGCGGTTGGGAGAGATACGCAGTATTTT. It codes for CASSQAVGRDTQYF.

The CDR3 reads CASAVGVVPTETQYF. CDR3 nucleotide sequence: TGTGCCAGCGCTGTCGGTGTAGTCCCCACGGAGACCCAGTACTTC. The rearrangement links TRBV2 to TRBJ2-5, with D uncertain. This CDR3 is 15 amino acids long. CDR1 and CDR2 (germline): SNHLY, FYNNEI. Trimming took 8 bases from V and 5 from J, leaving 21 bases between them.

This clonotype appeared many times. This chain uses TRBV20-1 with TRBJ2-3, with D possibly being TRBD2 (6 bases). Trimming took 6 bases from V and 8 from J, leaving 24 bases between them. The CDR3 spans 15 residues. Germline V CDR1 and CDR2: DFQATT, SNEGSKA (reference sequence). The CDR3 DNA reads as TGCAGTGCCTACCCAGAACTAGAGGGACTGCTTACGCAGTATTTT. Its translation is CSAYPELEGLLTQYF.

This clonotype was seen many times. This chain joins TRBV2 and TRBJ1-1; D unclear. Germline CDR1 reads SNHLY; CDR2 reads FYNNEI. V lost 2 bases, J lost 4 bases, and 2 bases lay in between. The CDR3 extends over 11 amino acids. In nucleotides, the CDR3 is TGTGCCAGCAGTGAAATCACTGAAGCTTTCTTT. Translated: CASSEITEAFF.

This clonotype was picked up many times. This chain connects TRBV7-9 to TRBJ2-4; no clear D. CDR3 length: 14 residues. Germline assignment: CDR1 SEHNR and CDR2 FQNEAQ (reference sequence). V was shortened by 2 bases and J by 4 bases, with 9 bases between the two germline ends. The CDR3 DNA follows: TGTGCCAGCAGCTTATCTGGGCAGAAAAACATTCAGTACTTC. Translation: CASSLSGQKNIQYF. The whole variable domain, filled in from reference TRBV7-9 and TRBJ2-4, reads DTGVSQNPRHKITKRGQNVTFRCDPISEHNRLYWYRQTLGQGPEFLTYFQNEAQLEKSRLLSDRFSAERPKGSFSTLEIQRTEQGDSAMYLCASSLSGQKNIQYFGAGTRLSVL.

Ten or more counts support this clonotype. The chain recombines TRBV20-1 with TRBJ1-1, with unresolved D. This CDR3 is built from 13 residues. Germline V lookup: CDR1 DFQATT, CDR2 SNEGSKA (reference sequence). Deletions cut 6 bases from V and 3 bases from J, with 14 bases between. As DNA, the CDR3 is TGCAGTGCCCCGGGGTGGACCCACACTGAAGCTTTCTTT. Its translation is CSAPGWTHTEAFF.

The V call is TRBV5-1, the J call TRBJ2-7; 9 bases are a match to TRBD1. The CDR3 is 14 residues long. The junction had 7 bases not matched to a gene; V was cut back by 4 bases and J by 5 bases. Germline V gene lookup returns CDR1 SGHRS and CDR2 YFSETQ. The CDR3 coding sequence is TGCGCCAGCAGCACGGGACAGGGTGACAACGAGCAGTACTTC. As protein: CASSTGQGDNEQYF.

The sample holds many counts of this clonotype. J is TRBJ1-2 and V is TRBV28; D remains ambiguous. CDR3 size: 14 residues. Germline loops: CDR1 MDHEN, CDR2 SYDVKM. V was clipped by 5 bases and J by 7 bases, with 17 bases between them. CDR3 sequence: CASSTPPGRSGYTF. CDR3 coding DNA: TGTGCCAGCAGTACCCCGCCCGGCAGGTCTGGCTACACCTTC.

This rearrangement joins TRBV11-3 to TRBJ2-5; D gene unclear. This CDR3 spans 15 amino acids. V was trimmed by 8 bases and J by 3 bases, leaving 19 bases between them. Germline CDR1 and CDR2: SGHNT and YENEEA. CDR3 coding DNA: TGTGCCAGCTCGGTTGGCGCAAAAACCGAAGAGACCCAGTACTTC. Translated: CASSVGAKTEETQYF.

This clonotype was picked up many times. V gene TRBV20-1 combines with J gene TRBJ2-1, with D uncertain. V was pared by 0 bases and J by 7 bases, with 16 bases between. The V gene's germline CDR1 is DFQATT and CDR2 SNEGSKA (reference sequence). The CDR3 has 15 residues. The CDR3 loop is CSARDRIRLANEQFF. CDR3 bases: TGCAGTGCTAGAGATCGTATAAGGCTTGCGAATGAGCAGTTCTTC.

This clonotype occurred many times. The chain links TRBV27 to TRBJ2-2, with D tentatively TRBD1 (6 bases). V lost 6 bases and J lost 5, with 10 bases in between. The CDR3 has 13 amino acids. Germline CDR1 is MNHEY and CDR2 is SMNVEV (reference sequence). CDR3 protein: CASRRTVTGELFF. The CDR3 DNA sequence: TGTGCCAGCAGAAGGACAGTGACCGGGGAGCTGTTTTTT.

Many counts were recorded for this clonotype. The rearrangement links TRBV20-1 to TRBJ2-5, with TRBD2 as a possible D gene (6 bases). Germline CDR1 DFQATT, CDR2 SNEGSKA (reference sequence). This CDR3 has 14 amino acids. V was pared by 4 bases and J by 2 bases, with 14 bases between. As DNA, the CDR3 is TGCAGTGCTATAGTGGGACTTCTACAAGAGACCCAGTACTTC. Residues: CSAIVGLLQETQYF.

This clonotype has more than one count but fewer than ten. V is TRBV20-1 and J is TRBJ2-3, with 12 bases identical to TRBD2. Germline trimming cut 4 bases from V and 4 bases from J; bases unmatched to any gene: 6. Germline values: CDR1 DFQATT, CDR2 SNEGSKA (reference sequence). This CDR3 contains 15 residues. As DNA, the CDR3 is TGCAGTGCTAAAGGACTAGCGGGAATCGCAGATACGCAGTATTTT. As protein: CSAKGLAGIADTQYF.

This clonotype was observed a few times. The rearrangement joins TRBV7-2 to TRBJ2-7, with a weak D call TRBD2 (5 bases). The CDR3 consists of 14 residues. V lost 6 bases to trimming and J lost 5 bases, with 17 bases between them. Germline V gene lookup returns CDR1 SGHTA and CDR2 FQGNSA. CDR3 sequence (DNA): TGTGCCAGCAGTCCCACCCGGGGTGGCAACGAGCAGTACTTC. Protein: CASSPTRGGNEQYF.

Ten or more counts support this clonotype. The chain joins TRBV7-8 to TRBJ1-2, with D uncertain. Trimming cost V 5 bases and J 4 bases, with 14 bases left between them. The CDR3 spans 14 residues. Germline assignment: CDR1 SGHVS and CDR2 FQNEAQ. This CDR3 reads CASSGPRNLYGYTF. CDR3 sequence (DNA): TGTGCCAGCAGCGGTCCCAGGAATCTCTATGGCTACACCTTC.

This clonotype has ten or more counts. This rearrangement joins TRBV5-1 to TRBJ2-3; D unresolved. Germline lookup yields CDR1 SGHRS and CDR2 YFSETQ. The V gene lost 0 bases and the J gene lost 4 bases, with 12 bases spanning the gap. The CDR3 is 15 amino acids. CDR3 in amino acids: CASSLDPSEADTQYF. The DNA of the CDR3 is TGCGCCAGCAGCTTGGATCCTTCCGAGGCAGATACGCAGTATTTT. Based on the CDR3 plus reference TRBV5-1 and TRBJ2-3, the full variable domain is KAGVTQTPRYLIKTRGQQVTLSCSPISGHRSVSWYQQTPGQGLQFLFEYFSETQRNKGNFPGRFSGRQFSNSRSEMNVSTLELGDSALYLCASSLDPSEADTQYFGPGTRLTVL.

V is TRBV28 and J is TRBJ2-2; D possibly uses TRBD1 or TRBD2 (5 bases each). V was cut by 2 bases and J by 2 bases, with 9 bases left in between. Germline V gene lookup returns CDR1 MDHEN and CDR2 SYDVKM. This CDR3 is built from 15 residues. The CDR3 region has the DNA TGTGCCAGCAGTTTAGCAGGGACCAACACCGGGGAGCTGTTTTTT. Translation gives CASSLAGTNTGELFF.

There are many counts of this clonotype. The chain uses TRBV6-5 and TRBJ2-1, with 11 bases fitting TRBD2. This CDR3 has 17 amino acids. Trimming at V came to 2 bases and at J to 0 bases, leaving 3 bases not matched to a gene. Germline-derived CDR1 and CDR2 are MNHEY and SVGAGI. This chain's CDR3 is CASSYTSGRRSYNEQFF. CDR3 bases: TGTGCCAGCAGTTACACTAGCGGGAGACGCTCCTACAATGAGCAGTTCTTC.

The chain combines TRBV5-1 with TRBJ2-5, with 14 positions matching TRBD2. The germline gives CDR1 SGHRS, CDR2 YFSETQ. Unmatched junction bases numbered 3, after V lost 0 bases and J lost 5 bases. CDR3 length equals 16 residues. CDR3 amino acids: CASSLAGLAGAETQYF. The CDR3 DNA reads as TGCGCCAGCAGCTTGGCGGGACTAGCGGGAGCGGAGACCCAGTACTTC.

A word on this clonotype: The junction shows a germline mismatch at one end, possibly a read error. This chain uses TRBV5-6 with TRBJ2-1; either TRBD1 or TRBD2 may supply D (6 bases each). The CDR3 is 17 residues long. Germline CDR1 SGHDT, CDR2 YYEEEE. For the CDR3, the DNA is TGTGCCAGCAGCTCCCTCGGGGGCCGGAGGTCCTTCAATGAGCAGTTCTTC. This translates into CASSSLGGRRSFNEQFF.

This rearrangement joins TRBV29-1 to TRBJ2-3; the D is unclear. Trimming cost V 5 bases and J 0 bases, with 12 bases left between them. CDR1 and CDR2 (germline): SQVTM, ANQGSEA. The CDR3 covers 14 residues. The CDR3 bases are TGCAGCGTTAGGCCCCAGTACAGCACAGATACGCAGTATTTT. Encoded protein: CSVRPQYSTDTQYF.

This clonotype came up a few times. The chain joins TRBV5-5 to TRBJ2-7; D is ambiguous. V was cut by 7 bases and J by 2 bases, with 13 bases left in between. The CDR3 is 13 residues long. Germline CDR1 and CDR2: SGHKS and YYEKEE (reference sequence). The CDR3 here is CASQLGTTYEQYF. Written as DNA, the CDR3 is TGTGCCAGCCAATTGGGAACTACCTACGAGCAGTACTTC.

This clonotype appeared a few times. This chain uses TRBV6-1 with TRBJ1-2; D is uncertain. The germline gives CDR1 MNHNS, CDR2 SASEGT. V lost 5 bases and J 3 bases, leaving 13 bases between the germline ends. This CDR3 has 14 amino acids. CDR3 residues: CASSLAGGDYGYTF. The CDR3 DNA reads TGTGCCAGCAGTCTGGCGGGCGGCGACTATGGCTACACCTTC.

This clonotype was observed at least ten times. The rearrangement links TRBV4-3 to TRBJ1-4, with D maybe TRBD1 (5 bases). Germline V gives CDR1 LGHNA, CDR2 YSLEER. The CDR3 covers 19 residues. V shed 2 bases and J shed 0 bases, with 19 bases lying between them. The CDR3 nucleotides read TGCGCCAGCAGCCAAAATTTCGGGGGGATTGTTGCAACTAATGAAAAACTGTTTTTT. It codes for CASSQNFGGIVATNEKLFF.

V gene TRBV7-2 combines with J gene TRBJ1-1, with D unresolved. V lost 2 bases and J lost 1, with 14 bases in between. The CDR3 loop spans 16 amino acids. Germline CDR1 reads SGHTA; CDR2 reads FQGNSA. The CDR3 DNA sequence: TGTGCCAGCAGCTTAAGGTTCTTGAAATCGAACACTGAAGCTTTCTTT. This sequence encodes CASSLRFLKSNTEAFF.

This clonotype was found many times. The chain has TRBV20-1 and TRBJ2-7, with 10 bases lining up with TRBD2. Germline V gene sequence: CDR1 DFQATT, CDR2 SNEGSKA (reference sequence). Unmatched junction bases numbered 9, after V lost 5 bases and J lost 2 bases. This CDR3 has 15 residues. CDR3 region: CSAPSPSGSPYEQYF. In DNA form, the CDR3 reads TGCAGTGCTCCATCCCCTAGCGGGAGTCCCTACGAGCAGTACTTC.

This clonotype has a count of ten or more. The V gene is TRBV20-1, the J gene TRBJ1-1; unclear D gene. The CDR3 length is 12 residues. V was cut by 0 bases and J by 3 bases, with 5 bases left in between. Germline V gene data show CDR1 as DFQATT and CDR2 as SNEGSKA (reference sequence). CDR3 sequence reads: CSARDGDTEAFF. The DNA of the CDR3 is TGCAGTGCTAGAGATGGGGACACTGAAGCTTTCTTT.

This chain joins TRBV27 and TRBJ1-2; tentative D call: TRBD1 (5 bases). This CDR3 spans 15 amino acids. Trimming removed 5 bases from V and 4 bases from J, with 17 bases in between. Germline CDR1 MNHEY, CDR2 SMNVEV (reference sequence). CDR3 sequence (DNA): TGTGCCAGCAGTGACCCGGGGGTCGGTAGCTATGGCTACACCTTC. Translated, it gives CASSDPGVGSYGYTF.